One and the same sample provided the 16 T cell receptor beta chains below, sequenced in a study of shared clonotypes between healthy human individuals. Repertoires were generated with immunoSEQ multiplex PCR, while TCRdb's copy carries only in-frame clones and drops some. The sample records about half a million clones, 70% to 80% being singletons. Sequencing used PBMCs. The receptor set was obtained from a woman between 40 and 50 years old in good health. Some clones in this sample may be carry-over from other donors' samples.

The CDR3 loop reads CASKHSPSGENYGYTF. DNA for the CDR3: TGTGCCAGCAAGCACTCGCCCTCCGGGGAGAACTATGGCTACACCTTC. The chain combines TRBV28 with TRBJ1-2; no definite D call. The CDR3 totals 16 residues. Trimming removed 7 bases from V and 2 bases from J, with 20 bases in between. CDR1 is MDHEN and CDR2 is SYDVKM in the germline V gene.

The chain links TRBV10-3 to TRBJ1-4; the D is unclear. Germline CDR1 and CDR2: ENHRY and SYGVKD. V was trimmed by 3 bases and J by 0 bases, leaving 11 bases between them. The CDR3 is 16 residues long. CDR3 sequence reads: CAISEYSTATNEKLFF. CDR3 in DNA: TGTGCCATCAGTGAATATAGTACTGCAACTAATGAAAAACTGTTTTTT.

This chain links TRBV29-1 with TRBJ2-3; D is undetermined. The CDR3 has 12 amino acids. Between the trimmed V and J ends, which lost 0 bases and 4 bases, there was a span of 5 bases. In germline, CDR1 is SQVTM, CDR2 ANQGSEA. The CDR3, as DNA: TGCAGCGTTGAAGATGGGGCAGATACGCAGTATTTT. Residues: CSVEDGADTQYF.

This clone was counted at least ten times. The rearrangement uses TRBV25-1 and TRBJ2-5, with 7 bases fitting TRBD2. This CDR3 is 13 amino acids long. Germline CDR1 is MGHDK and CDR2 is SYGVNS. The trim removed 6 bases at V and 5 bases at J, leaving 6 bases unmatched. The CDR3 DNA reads TGTGCCAGCAGCCGGGGGGACCGGGAGACCCAGTACTTC. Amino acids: CASSRGDRETQYF. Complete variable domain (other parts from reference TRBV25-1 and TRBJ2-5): EADIYQTPRYLVIGTGKKITLECSQTMGHDKMYWYQQDPGMELHLIHYSYGVNSTEKGDLSSESTVSRIRTEHFPLTLESARPSHTSQYLCASSRGDRETQYFGPGTRLLVL.

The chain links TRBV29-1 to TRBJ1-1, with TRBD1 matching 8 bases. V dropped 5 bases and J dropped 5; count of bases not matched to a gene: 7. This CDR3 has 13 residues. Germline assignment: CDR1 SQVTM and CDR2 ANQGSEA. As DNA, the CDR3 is TGCAGCGTTATGGGGAACAGGGGGACTGAAGCTTTCTTT. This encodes CSVMGNRGTEAFF.

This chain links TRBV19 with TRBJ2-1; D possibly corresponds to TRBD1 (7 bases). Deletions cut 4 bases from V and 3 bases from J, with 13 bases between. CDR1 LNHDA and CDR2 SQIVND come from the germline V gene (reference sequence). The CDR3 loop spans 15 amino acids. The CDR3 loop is CASSKAGGGYNEQFF. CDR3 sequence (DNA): TGTGCCAGTAGTAAAGCAGGGGGAGGCTACAATGAGCAGTTCTTC.

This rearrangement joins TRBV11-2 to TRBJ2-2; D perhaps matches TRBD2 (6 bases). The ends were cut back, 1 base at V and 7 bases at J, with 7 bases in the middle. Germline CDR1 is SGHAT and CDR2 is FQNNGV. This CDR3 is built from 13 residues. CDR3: CASSLGGIGELFF. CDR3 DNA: TGTGCCAGCAGCTTAGGCGGGATCGGGGAGCTGTTTTTT.

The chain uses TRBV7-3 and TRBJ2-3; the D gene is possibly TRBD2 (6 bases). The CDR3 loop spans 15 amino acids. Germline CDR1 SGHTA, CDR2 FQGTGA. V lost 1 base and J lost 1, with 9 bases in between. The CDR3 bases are TGTGCCAGCAGCTTAATGGGGGGTGGCACAGATACGCAGTATTTT. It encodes CASSLMGGGTDTQYF. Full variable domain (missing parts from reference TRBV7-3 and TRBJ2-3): GAGVSQTPSNKVTEKGKYVELRCDPISGHTALYWYRQSLGQGPEFLIYFQGTGAADDSGLPNDRFFAVRPEGSVSTLKIQRTERGDSAVYLCASSLMGGGTDTQYFGPGTRLTVL.

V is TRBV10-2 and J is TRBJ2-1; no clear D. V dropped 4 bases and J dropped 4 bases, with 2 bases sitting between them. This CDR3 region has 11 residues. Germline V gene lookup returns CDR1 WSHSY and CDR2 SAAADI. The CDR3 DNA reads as TGCGCCAGCAGTGGTTACAATGAGCAGTTCTTC. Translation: CASSGYNEQFF.

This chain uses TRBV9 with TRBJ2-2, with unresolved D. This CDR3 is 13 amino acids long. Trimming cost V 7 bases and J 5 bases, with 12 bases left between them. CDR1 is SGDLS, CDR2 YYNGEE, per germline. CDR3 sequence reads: CASQVGWTGELFF. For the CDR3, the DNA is TGTGCCAGCCAGGTAGGGTGGACCGGGGAGCTGTTTTTT.

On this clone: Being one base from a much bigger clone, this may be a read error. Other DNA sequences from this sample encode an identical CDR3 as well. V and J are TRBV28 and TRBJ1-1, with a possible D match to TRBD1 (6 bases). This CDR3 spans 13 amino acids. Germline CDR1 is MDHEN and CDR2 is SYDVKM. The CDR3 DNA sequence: TGTGCCAGCCACCGGGACATAAACGCTGAGGCTTTCTTT. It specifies CASHRDINAEAFF. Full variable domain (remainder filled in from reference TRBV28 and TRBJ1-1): DVKVTQSSRYLVKRTGEKVFLECVQDMDHENMFWYRQDPGLGLRLIYFSYDVKMKEKGDIPEGYSVSREKKERFSLILESASTNQTSMYLCASHRDINAEAFFGQGTRLTVV.

CDR3 residues: CASSQESGQGFMEQYF. For the CDR3, the DNA is TGTGCCAGCAGCCAAGAATCGGGACAGGGGTTCATGGAGCAGTACTTC. The V gene is TRBV9, the J gene TRBJ2-7; 10 nucleotides line up with TRBD1. This CDR3 has 16 amino acids. Germline loops: CDR1 SGDLS, CDR2 YYNGEE. The trim removed 4 bases at V and 7 bases at J, leaving 14 bases unmatched.

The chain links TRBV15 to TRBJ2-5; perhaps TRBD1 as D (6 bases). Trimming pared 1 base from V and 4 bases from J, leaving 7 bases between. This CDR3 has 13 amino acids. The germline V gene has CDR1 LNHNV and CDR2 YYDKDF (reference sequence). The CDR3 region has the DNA TGTGCCACCAGCAGAGTAGGGGGAGAGACCCAGTACTTC. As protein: CATSRVGGETQYF.

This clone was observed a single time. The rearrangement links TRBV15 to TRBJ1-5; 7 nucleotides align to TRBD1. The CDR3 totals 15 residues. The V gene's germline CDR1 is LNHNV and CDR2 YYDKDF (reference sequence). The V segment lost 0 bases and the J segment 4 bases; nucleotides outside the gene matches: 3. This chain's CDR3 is CATSRERQGNQPQHF. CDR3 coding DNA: TGTGCCACCAGCAGAGAAAGACAGGGTAATCAGCCCCAGCATTTT.

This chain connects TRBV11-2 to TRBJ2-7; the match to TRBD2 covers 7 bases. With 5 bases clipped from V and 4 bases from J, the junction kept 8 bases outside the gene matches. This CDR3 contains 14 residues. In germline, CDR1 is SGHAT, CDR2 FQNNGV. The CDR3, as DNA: TGTGCCAGCAGCCTCCGGGAGGACTCTTACGAGCAGTACTTC. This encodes CASSLREDSYEQYF.

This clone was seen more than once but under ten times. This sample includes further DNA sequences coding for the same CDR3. CDR3 coding DNA: TGTGCCAGTAGTCTTCTAGCGGGCCGCTCCTACAATGAGCAGTTCTTC. It encodes CASSLLAGRSYNEQFF. The gene calls are TRBV19 and TRBJ2-1; 8 bases match TRBD2. This CDR3 is built from 16 residues. The junction had 6 bases not matched to a gene; V was cut back by 5 bases and J by 0 bases. Germline CDR1 LNHDA, CDR2 SQIVND (reference sequence).